This T cell receptor beta chain was captured by sequencing in a study of CD8+CD57+ T cells in acquired aplastic anemia. The length of the CDR3 is 14 residues. Trimming removed 3 bases at V and 0 bases at J, with 9 bases between. Germline V gene lookup returns CDR1 MGHRA and CDR2 YSYEKL. This clonotype was counted at least ten times. For CDR3 and TCR beta VDJ profiling, genomic DNA was the template used. TCRdb analysed the reads with MiXCR anew, one entry per CDR3 protein. Of roughly 200,000 distinct CDR3 sequences in the sample, roughly 57% were seen once. The chain is built from TRBV4-1 and TRBJ2-7; D is unresolved. The TCR was taken from a human donor in good health. Input material: sorted CD4+, CD8+, or CD8+CD57+ T cells (not recorded which) from PBMCs. DNA of the CDR3: TGCGCCAGCAGCCAGAAGGGTAGCTCCTACGAGCAGTACTTC. This codes for CASSQKGSSYEQYF.